This TCR beta chain was captured by sequencing in a study of blood T cell repertoires in COVID-19. Across the study: The United States, Italy and Spain supplied acute and convalescent COVID-19 samples. Sources were T cells, B-cell-depleted T cells, or PBMCs; the material itself was cDNA or gDNA.

Source study methods: Scientists estimated how many nucleated cells there were by amplifying reference gene primers. Sequencing used immunoSEQ multiplex PCR; TCRdb keeps in-frame clones, though not all of them. The DNA was the basis for D and trimming; V, J and clone size are from that table. The table includes roughly 130,000 clones, roughly 86% detected once. This clone was seen only a few times. CDR1 SGDLS and CDR2 YYNGEE come from the germline V gene. The CDR3 covers 12 residues. V dropped 0 bases and J dropped 5 bases, with 5 bases sitting between them. Sequencing was done on a sample of peripheral blood. This sequence was found in a woman aged 60-75 years with acute or convalescent COVID-19. The chain recombines TRBV9 with TRBJ1-2, with D unclear. The CDR3 region has the DNA TGTGCCAGCAGCGTAGGGCAGTATGGCTACACCTTC. It yields the protein CASSVGQYGYTF.